The rows below give T cell receptor beta chains drawn from one sample of a study of blood T cell repertoires in COVID-19. Measured with immunoSEQ multiplex PCR; TCRdb has only the in-frame clones, and not every one. The sample yields 200,000 to 300,000 clones, around 85% seen once. The specimen was peripheral blood. The receptors here all came from a woman in her twenties or thirties who had recovered from COVID-19. CDR3s include the opening cysteine and the closing phenylalanine or tryptophan. The D gene is left open where the match is weak.

TRBV7-2	TRBD2	TRBJ2-7	TGTGCCAGCAGCTCCTGGACTAGCTCCTACGAGCAGTACTTC	CASSSWTSSYEQYF
TRBV11-2	NA	TRBJ2-7	TGTGCCAGCAGCTTAGCTACTCAAGGACGGCTGGGAGAGCGGTACTTC	CASSLATQGRLGERYF
TRBV19	NA	TRBJ2-1	TGTGCCACCTCTAAGGGGGGGAATCGAAATGAGCAGTTCTTC	CATSKGGNRNEQFF
TRBV7-9	NA	TRBJ2-3	TGTGCCAGCAGCATAGCAGCGGTTCGAGATACGCAGTATTTT	CASSIAAVRDTQYF
TRBV7-2	TRBD2	TRBJ2-1	TGTGCCAGCAGCTTGATGCGGGGGGGCTCTGGTGAGCAGTTCTTC	CASSLMRGGSGEQFF
TRBV20-1	TRBD1	TRBJ1-2	TGCAGTGCTAGTGGACAGGGGGGTACCGTCTATGGCTACACCTTC	CSASGQGGTVYGYTF
TRBV29-1	TRBD2	TRBJ2-7	TGCAGCGTTGGGGAGGGCCCCTCCTACGAGCAGTACTTC	CSVGEGPSYEQYF
TRBV6-5	NA	TRBJ1-2	TGTGCCAGCAGTATACAGGAGGGCCGGGGCTATGGCTACACCTTC	CASSIQEGRGYGYTF
TRBV6-5	TRBD1	TRBJ2-3	TGTGCCAGCAGGACAGGGATTTCTTCAGATACGCAGTATTTT	CASRTGISSDTQYF
TRBV6-6	TRBD2	TRBJ2-5	TGTGCCAGCAATCCGGGACTAGTGGGTGTTGAGACCCAGTACTTC	CASNPGLVGVETQYF
TRBV6-5	NA	TRBJ1-4	TGTGCCAGCAGAGCCCCAGGGGAGGGAGGAAAACTGTTTTTT	CASRAPGEGGKLFF
TRBV4-1	TRBD1	TRBJ1-2	TGCGCCAGCAGCCCCTGGACAGGGACCGTCTTCTATGGCTACACCTTC	CASSPWTGTVFYGYTF
TRBV5-1	TRBD1	TRBJ1-2	TGCGCCAGCAGCTTGGAAGCGAGGACAGGGCAAGGCTACACCTTC	CASSLEARTGQGYTF